The 20 T cell receptor beta chains reported below all come from one sample, sequenced in a study of identical twins. TCRdb recomputed calls from the 5' RACE reads with MiXCR, one row per CDR3 protein. The table has some 570,000 distinct CDR3 sequences, 20% to 25% seen once. This sample also belongs to another study, concerning yellow fever vaccine responses in identical twins.

The specimen sequenced was CD4+ T cells sorted from blood. The source of these receptors is a young woman in good health.

The chain employs TRBV12-3 or TRBV12-4 and TRBJ1-5, with D possibly being TRBD1 (6 bases). The CDR3 is 15 residues long. V dropped 6 bases and J dropped 1 base, with 13 bases sitting between them. The DNA of the CDR3 is TGTGCCAGCAGCCTAGGACAGCCAAGCAATCAGCCCCAGCATTTT. Its translation: CASSLGQPSNQPQHF.

Details on this clonotype: One junction end disagrees with the germline gene, perhaps due to a read error. For the CDR3, the DNA is TGCAGTGTTAGAGGGGGAGCAGCCGGGGAGCTGTTTTTT. This gives the protein CSVRGGAAGELFF. The chain joins TRBV20-1 to TRBJ2-2; perhaps TRBD1 as D (6 bases). Germline CDR1 DFQATT, CDR2 SNEGSKA (reference sequence). This CDR3 has 13 residues.

The chain uses TRBV20-1 and TRBJ2-3, with 14 bases fitting TRBD2. The V gene's germline CDR1 is DFQATT and CDR2 SNEGSKA (reference sequence). V shed 3 bases, J shed 4 bases, and the junction held 12 bases outside the gene matches. The CDR3 loop spans 18 amino acids. This chain's CDR3 is CSASGFGTSGSSADTQYF. CDR3 in DNA: TGCAGTGCTAGTGGGTTCGGGACTAGCGGGAGCAGTGCAGATACGCAGTATTTT.

The genes are TRBV5-1 and TRBJ2-5, with D perhaps matching TRBD1 (6 bases). Germline V gives CDR1 SGHRS, CDR2 YFSETQ. The V and J ends lost 0 bases and 5 bases respectively, with 14 bases between them. This CDR3 has 15 residues. The CDR3: CASSLELGAWETQYF. The CDR3 DNA sequence: TGCGCCAGCAGCTTGGAACTGGGGGCGTGGGAGACCCAGTACTTC.

This clonotype was counted only a few times. This chain uses TRBV18 with TRBJ1-5; the D gene is possibly TRBD1 (5 bases). The CDR3 extends over 15 amino acids. Germline lookup yields CDR1 KGHSH and CDR2 LQKENI. V was trimmed by 4 bases and J by 0 bases, leaving 10 bases between them. The DNA of the CDR3 is TGTGCCAGCTCACGGCAGGGCCATAGCAATCAGCCCCAGCATTTT. Protein sequence: CASSRQGHSNQPQHF.

The chain carries TRBV10-2 and TRBJ1-2, with TRBD1 as a possible D gene (5 bases). V gave up 6 bases and J gave up 3 bases, with 14 bases separating them. This CDR3 contains 14 residues. Germline V lookup: CDR1 WSHSY, CDR2 SAAADI. The CDR3 sequence is CASSHPRADYGYTF. For the CDR3, the DNA is TGCGCCAGCAGCCACCCCAGGGCGGACTATGGCTACACCTTC.

This chain connects TRBV12-3 or TRBV12-4 to TRBJ2-3, with 8 bases identical to TRBD2. CDR3 length: 16 amino acids. V dropped 5 bases and J dropped 4; count of bases not matched to a gene: 11. The CDR3 region is CASSPGGGRLSDTQYF. The CDR3 DNA reads as TGTGCCAGCAGTCCCGGGGGGGGGCGGTTGTCAGATACGCAGTATTTT.

This clonotype was recorded a few times. The chain has TRBV5-1 and TRBJ2-7; D assignment may be TRBD1 or TRBD2 (5 bases each). Germline lookup yields CDR1 SGHRS and CDR2 YFSETQ. Trimming took 4 bases from V and 2 from J, leaving 13 bases between them. The CDR3 has 14 residues. CDR3 sequence: CASSGTLRAYEQYF. The CDR3 nucleotides read TGCGCCAGCAGCGGGACCCTAAGAGCCTACGAGCAGTACTTC.

This clonotype showed up just a few times. This sequence joins TRBV7-9 and TRBJ2-7; D is undetermined. The CDR3 has 12 amino acids. Germline loops: CDR1 SEHNR, CDR2 FQNEAQ (reference sequence). Trimming removed 2 bases at V and 6 bases at J, with 8 bases between. CDR3 coding DNA: TGTGCCAGCAGCTTATTGGTCGCCGAGCAGTACTTC. It is translated as CASSLLVAEQYF. The entire variable domain, with the rest obtained from reference TRBV7-9 and TRBJ2-7, is as follows: DTGVSQNPRHKITKRGQNVTFRCDPISEHNRLYWYRQTLGQGPEFLTYFQNEAQLEKSRLLSDRFSAERPKGSFSTLEIQRTEQGDSAMYLCASSLLVAEQYFGPGTRLTVT.

The rearrangement links TRBV20-1 to TRBJ2-3, with 8 bases identical to TRBD2. The length of the CDR3 is 15 residues. The germline CDR1 and CDR2 sequences are DFQATT and SNEGSKA (reference sequence). V shed 6 bases, J shed 0 bases, and the junction held 8 bases outside the gene matches. CDR3 sequence (DNA): TGCAGTGCCGTCCAAAGCGGGAGAAGCACAGATACGCAGTATTTT. It is translated as CSAVQSGRSTDTQYF.

V is TRBV11-3 and J is TRBJ2-1; D not resolved. Trimming removed 1 base from V and 5 bases from J, with 9 bases in between. CDR1 is SGHNT, CDR2 YENEEA, per germline. There are 14 residues in the CDR3. CDR3 DNA: TGTGCCAGCAGCTTAGCGGCAACCGACAATGAGCAGTTCTTC. Its translation: CASSLAATDNEQFF.

This clonotype was observed a handful of times. The chain has TRBV27 and TRBJ1-6; the match to TRBD1 covers 9 bases. The trim removed 0 bases at V and 9 bases at J, leaving 3 bases unmatched. Germline V CDR1 and CDR2: MNHEY, SMNVEV (reference sequence). CDR3 length: 15 amino acids. CDR3 DNA: TGTGCCAGCAGTTTATCGGGGACAGGGCTTTCACCCCTCCACTTT. Amino acid sequence: CASSLSGTGLSPLHF.

The table lists this clonotype with a few counts. V gene TRBV11-3 combines with J gene TRBJ2-3; D is undetermined. The V and J ends lost 5 bases and 0 bases respectively, with 12 bases between them. The CDR3 runs to 15 residues. CDR1 and CDR2 (germline): SGHNT, YENEEA. CDR3 bases: TGTGCCAGCAGCCTGACACCATATAGCACAGATACGCAGTATTTT. It is translated as CASSLTPYSTDTQYF.

The chain joins TRBV7-2 to TRBJ2-7; no definite D call. Germline CDR1 reads SGHTA; CDR2 reads FQGNSA. This CDR3 has 13 residues. With 2 bases removed from V and 3 bases from J, the gap between germline ends came to 8 bases. Here the CDR3 DNA reads TGTGCCAGCAGCTTATCCAATCGCTACGAGCAGTACGTC. The encoded protein is CASSLSNRYEQYV.

This clonotype was seen only a few times. The V call is TRBV10-3, the J call TRBJ2-3, with 9 nucleotides matching TRBD2. CDR3 size: 15 residues. The V and J ends lost 10 bases and 0 bases, in that order; junction bases with no gene match: 8. Germline CDR1 is ENHRY and CDR2 is SYGVKD. In nucleotides, the CDR3 is TGTGCCACCACTAGCGGGCCTGCTAGCACAGATACGCAGTATTTT. This codes for CATTSGPASTDTQYF.

The chain employs TRBV6-5 and TRBJ2-3; D uncertain. V was pared by 6 bases and J by 1 base, with 14 bases between. Germline loops: CDR1 MNHEY, CDR2 SVGAGI. The length of the CDR3 is 15 residues. CDR3 in amino acids: CASSYTSVRTDTQYF. CDR3 nucleotide sequence: TGTGCCAGCAGCTATACAAGCGTCCGCACAGATACGCAGTATTTT.

This clonotype was seen a handful of times. This chain uses TRBV10-3 with TRBJ1-4; perhaps TRBD1 as D (5 bases). The CDR3 covers 15 residues. V lost 2 bases and J 6 bases, leaving 13 bases between the germline ends. Per germline, CDR1 ENHRY and CDR2 SYGVKD. The CDR3 nucleotides read TGTGCCATCAGTGAGGGGGCGCAGGCGGATGAAAAACTGTTTTTT. Encoded protein: CAISEGAQADEKLFF.

The rearrangement joins TRBV28 to TRBJ1-1; D gene uncertain. The CDR3 has 13 residues. Germline CDR1 MDHEN, CDR2 SYDVKM. Deletions cut 5 bases from V and 10 bases from J, with 17 bases between. The CDR3 region is CASSTDSLGPAFF. CDR3 DNA sequence: TGTGCCAGCAGTACCGACTCGTTAGGCCCAGCTTTCTTT.

The rearrangement joins TRBV5-1 to TRBJ2-3; 7 bases are a match to TRBD2. The germline V gene encodes CDR1 SGHRS and CDR2 YFSETQ. The length of the CDR3 is 19 residues. After removal of 0 bases from V and 0 bases from J, the junction contained 13 bases not matched to a gene. CDR3: CASSLVRGAGTSSTDTQYF. The CDR3 DNA sequence: TGCGCCAGCAGCTTGGTGAGGGGAGCGGGGACCTCTAGCACAGATACGCAGTATTTT.

This sequence joins TRBV12-3 or TRBV12-4 and TRBJ2-1; 10 bases map to TRBD2. This CDR3 has 18 amino acids. The V and J ends lost 5 bases and 0 bases, in that order; junction bases with no gene match: 10. CDR3 in DNA: TGTGCCAGCAGTCCGGGACTAGCGAGTTTCAGCTCCTACAATGAGCAGTTCTTC. This gives the protein CASSPGLASFSSYNEQFF.